A single sample is the source of the 20 T cell receptor beta chains below, sequenced in a study of Ad26.COV2.S vaccination and SARS-CoV-2 variants. Method: immunoSEQ multiplex PCR; TCRdb's copy keeps in-frame clones and lacks some. Seen here are some 520,000 clones, roughly 89% observed once, and the top ten hold roughly 13%. Documented treatment: approximately 18 received Ad26.COV2.S at low or high dose, single or two shots; roughly 5 received placebo; per-sample allocation not given. Sampling took place 63 days after the first vaccine or placebo injection. Sequencing was performed on peripheral blood, taken in a trial of Ad26.COV2.S vaccine versus placebo. The receptors originated from a person aged 18-60 years who received the Ad26.COV2.S COVID-19 vaccine or a placebo.

This chain uses TRBV19 with TRBJ1-5; TRBD1 is a possible D gene (5 bases). Germline-derived CDR1 and CDR2 are LNHDA and SQIVND (reference sequence). V dropped 9 bases and J dropped 2 bases, with 23 bases sitting between them. This CDR3 spans 17 amino acids. The CDR3 nucleotides are TGTGCCAGCAGTCCCATGGGGGGGGTCGAGGGCAATCAGCCCCAGCATTTT. This sequence encodes CASSPMGGVEGNQPQHF.

The chain carries TRBV4-2 and TRBJ2-7; 10 nucleotides align to TRBD1. The CDR3 runs 15 residues. V lost 3 bases, J lost 3 bases, and 5 bases stayed unmatched. CDR1 and CDR2 (germline): LGHNA, YNFKEQ. CDR3 protein: CASSHTTGGGYEQYF. DNA of the CDR3: TGTGCCAGCAGCCATACGACAGGGGGCGGCTACGAGCAGTACTTC.

The chain couples TRBV14 to TRBJ2-3; D tentatively reads TRBD1 or TRBD2 (6 bases each). The CDR3 contains 14 residues. The ends were cut back, 6 bases at V and 2 bases at J, with 12 bases in the middle. Per germline, CDR1 SGHDN and CDR2 FVKESK. Here the CDR3 DNA reads TGTGCCAGCAGTTGGAGGGGGACCACAGATACGCAGTATTTT. Amino acid sequence: CASSWRGTTDTQYF.

The V call is TRBV25-1, the J call TRBJ2-7; D might be TRBD2 (6 bases). V was shortened by 8 bases and J by 3 bases, with 14 bases between the two germline ends. Germline assignment: CDR1 MGHDK and CDR2 SYGVNS. CDR3 length: 13 amino acids. DNA for the CDR3: TGTGCCAGCGGCCGGGACTCGCTCTACGAGCAGTACTTC. Its translation: CASGRDSLYEQYF.

This sequence joins TRBV10-3 and TRBJ1-6; D might be TRBD1 (5 bases). V lost 8 bases and J 8 bases, leaving 10 bases between the germline ends. CDR3 length: 12 amino acids. Germline CDR1 ENHRY, CDR2 SYGVKD. The CDR3 DNA reads as TGTGCCATCTCTATGGGGGATTCACCCCTCCACTTT. This gives the protein CAISMGDSPLHF.

The chain carries TRBV23-1 and TRBJ2-3; D is perhaps TRBD2 (6 bases). TRBV23-1 is designated an ORF whose function remains uncertain. The CDR3 totals 17 residues. Deletions cut 0 bases from V and 4 bases from J, with 17 bases between. CDR3 sequence: CASSQSAAREVADTQYF. In DNA, the CDR3 is TGCGCCAGCAGTCAATCTGCCGCCAGGGAGGTCGCAGATACGCAGTATTTT.

The rearrangement joins TRBV4-2 to TRBJ2-7; 8 bases match TRBD2. The CDR3 runs 16 residues. CDR1 and CDR2 from the germline V gene are LGHNA and YNFKEQ. V trimming: 0 bases; J trimming: 3 bases; junction bases outside the gene matches: 7. CDR3 residues: CASSQDVGGRLYEQYF. As DNA, the CDR3 is TGTGCCAGCAGCCAAGATGTCGGCGGGAGGCTCTACGAGCAGTACTTC.

The rearrangement uses TRBV29-1 and TRBJ1-5; maybe TRBD1 (5 bases). The CDR3 loop spans 13 amino acids. V lost 4 bases and J 1 base, leaving 8 bases between the germline ends. The germline V gene has CDR1 SQVTM and CDR2 ANQGSEA. The CDR3 coding sequence is TGCAGCGTTGCACGGGACAGCAATCAGCCCCAGCATTTT. Its protein product is CSVARDSNQPQHF.

This chain connects TRBV6-5 to TRBJ2-1, with a weak D call TRBD2 (5 bases). This CDR3 region has 14 residues. Germline CDR1 reads MNHEY; CDR2 reads SVGAGI. V lost 5 bases to trimming and J lost 6 bases, with 14 bases between them. CDR3 DNA: TGTGCCAGCAGTATGGTAGCGTTATCCAATGAGCAGTTCTTC. This encodes CASSMVALSNEQFF.

The chain employs TRBV4-3 and TRBJ1-2; 9 bases are shared with TRBD1. Germline assignment: CDR1 LGHNA and CDR2 YSLEER. The CDR3 length is 14 residues. V lost 4 bases and J lost 2; bases outside the gene matches: 2. This chain's CDR3 is CASSPTGGNYGYTF. CDR3 in DNA: TGCGCCAGCAGCCCCACAGGGGGCAACTATGGCTACACCTTC.

This chain connects TRBV7-9 to TRBJ2-1; D may be TRBD1 or TRBD2 (6 bases each). Germline CDR1 and CDR2: SEHNR and FQNEAQ (reference sequence). V lost 6 bases to trimming and J lost 0 bases, with 12 bases between them. The CDR3 extends over 15 amino acids. The CDR3 protein is CASSGGGSSYNEQFF. CDR3 nucleotides: TGTGCCAGCAGTGGAGGGGGGAGCTCCTACAATGAGCAGTTCTTC. The full variable domain, with the rest looked up from reference TRBV7-9 and TRBJ2-1, is DTGVSQNPRHKITKRGQNVTFRCDPISEHNRLYWYRQTLGQGPEFLTYFQNEAQLEKSRLLSDRFSAERPKGSFSTLEIQRTEQGDSAMYLCASSGGGSSYNEQFFGPGTRLTVL.

The rearrangement links TRBV28 to TRBJ2-5, with unresolved D. Germline CDR1 MDHEN, CDR2 SYDVKM. This CDR3 spans 12 amino acids. V gave up 5 bases and J gave up 4 bases, with 8 bases separating them. In nucleotides, the CDR3 is TGTGCCAGCAGTCCACCAACAGAGACCCAGTACTTC. It codes for CASSPPTETQYF.

This clone was seen just once. This chain links TRBV25-1 with TRBJ2-5; D gene unclear. Germline loops: CDR1 MGHDK, CDR2 SYGVNS. The ends were cut back, 1 base at V and 4 bases at J, with 1 base in the middle. The CDR3 totals 11 residues. The CDR3 nucleotides read TGTGCCAGCAGTGAATCAGAGACCCAGTACTTC. This sequence encodes CASSESETQYF.

The chain recombines TRBV29-1 with TRBJ2-7, with unresolved D. This CDR3 spans 12 amino acids. CDR1 is SQVTM, CDR2 ANQGSEA, per germline. Trimming shortened V by 1 base and J by 4 bases, and 8 bases separated the two germline ends. The CDR3 bases are TGCAGCGTTGAAGTGGGAAAGTACGAGCAGTACTTC. It is translated as CSVEVGKYEQYF.

The rearrangement joins TRBV5-4 to TRBJ1-1; a weak D match, TRBD1 (5 bases). V gave up 4 bases and J gave up 5 bases, with 15 bases separating them. The CDR3 spans 14 residues. Per the germline V gene, CDR1 is SGHNT and CDR2 is YYREEE (reference sequence). DNA of the CDR3: TGTGCCAGCAGCCCCGCGGGGGGGAGGACTGAAGCTTTCTTT. This gives the protein CASSPAGGRTEAFF.

The chain has TRBV28 and TRBJ2-2; D unresolved. The V end was cut by 8 bases, the J end by 5 bases, with 6 bases between. CDR1 is MDHEN and CDR2 is SYDVKM in the germline V gene. This CDR3 comprises 11 residues. CDR3 sequence: CASGSTGELFF. The CDR3 DNA is TGTGCCAGCGGAAGTACCGGGGAGCTGTTTTTT.

This sequence joins TRBV28 and TRBJ2-1; a weak D match, TRBD2 (5 bases). This CDR3 is built from 14 residues. Per the germline V gene, CDR1 is MDHEN and CDR2 is SYDVKM. V lost 5 bases to trimming and J lost 9 bases, with 17 bases between them. The CDR3 is CASSPGLGSGEQFF. CDR3 nucleotide sequence: TGTGCCAGCAGTCCCGGACTGGGGTCGGGTGAGCAGTTCTTC.

V usage is TRBV5-6 and J usage is TRBJ2-7; D is possibly TRBD1 or TRBD2 (6 bases each). The CDR3 spans 16 residues. Germline V lookup: CDR1 SGHDT, CDR2 YYEEEE. With 0 bases removed from V and 7 bases from J, the gap between germline ends came to 20 bases. The DNA for the CDR3 is TGTGCCAGCAGCTTGGCCCCGGGGGCCAGTGAAAGGGAGCAGTACTTC. This encodes CASSLAPGASEREQYF.

The table lists this clone with a few counts. The chain has TRBV19 and TRBJ1-1; D not resolved. This CDR3 has 15 amino acids. The V end was cut by 5 bases, the J end by 4 bases, with 17 bases between. Germline CDR1 LNHDA, CDR2 SQIVND (reference sequence). CDR3: CASSGSGVRGTEAFF. CDR3 DNA: TGTGCCAGTAGTGGGTCAGGTGTGCGAGGCACTGAAGCTTTCTTT.

The chain links TRBV5-1 to TRBJ2-3; 13 bases agree with TRBD2. CDR1 and CDR2 (germline): SGHRS, YFSETQ. The CDR3 runs to 16 residues. Trimming took 2 bases from V and 1 from J; bases not matched to a gene: 1. This chain's CDR3 is CASSLGLAGGTDTQYF. CDR3 sequence (DNA): TGCGCCAGCAGCTTAGGACTAGCGGGAGGCACAGATACGCAGTATTTT.